Detailed here is one T cell receptor (beta chain). What it recognizes is unknown. Assay: immunoSEQ multiplex PCR; the TCRdb copy retains only in-frame clones and omits some. The sample comprises under 150,000 clones, about 93% of which are singletons, and 1.9% rests with the top ten. The sample is drawn from a study of T cell responses to AZD1222 COVID-19 vaccine. Study-wide results and caveats: Seropositive status at baseline applied to only 5 to 7 AZD1222 recipients. Within unmutated variant regions lay the reported targets of nearly half of spike-specific TCRs. Spike-specific TCR breadth and depth went up after people got two AZD1222 doses.

The sequence was obtained from an adult in good health. The material was peripheral blood, obtained on day 0 of AZD1222 vaccination.

The CDR3 DNA reads TGTGCCAGCAGCTCCACTAGGGGCATGACTGAAGCTTTCTTT. Translation: CASSSTRGMTEAFF. This sequence joins TRBV7-9 and TRBJ1-1; maybe TRBD1 (5 bases). The germline V gene has CDR1 SEHNR and CDR2 FQNEAQ (reference sequence). Trimming took 4 bases from V and 5 from J, leaving 14 bases between them. CDR3 length: 14 residues.